The T cell receptor (beta chain) under discussion was sequenced for a study of blood T cell repertoires in COVID-19. Under the authors' procedure: Researchers report that nucleated cell counts were estimated from reference gene primer amplification. Assay: immunoSEQ multiplex PCR; the TCRdb copy retains only in-frame clones and omits some. Clonal size and the V and J genes are those of that table, whereas D and trimming came from the DNA. In the table there are roughly 300,000 clones, about 86% of which are singletons. Sequenced: peripheral blood. The sequence was collected from a woman aged 50 to 60 with acute or convalescent COVID-19.

The CDR3, as DNA: TGTGCCATCGGCGACATACAGAACACTGAAGCTTTCTTT. This translates into CAIGDIQNTEAFF. This sequence joins TRBV10-3 and TRBJ1-1, with D unclear. The CDR3 runs 13 residues. Germline V gene sequence: CDR1 ENHRY, CDR2 SYGVKD. Trimming left V 8 bases short and J 1 base short, with 11 bases between.